The 3 T cell receptor beta chains presented below share a single source sample, sequenced in a study of blood T cell repertoires in COVID-19. Clones were sequenced by immunoSEQ multiplex PCR, and TCRdb holds only the in-frame ones, with some missing. The sample lists roughly 100,000 clones; 85% were seen once. Sequences were obtained from peripheral blood. The source is a man aged 45-65 years with acute or convalescent COVID-19.

The chain couples TRBV2 to TRBJ2-5; 10 bases are shared with TRBD1. J was trimmed by 4 bases and V by 3 bases; bases with no gene match: 8. The CDR3 length is 16 residues. The V gene's germline CDR1 is SNHLY and CDR2 FYNNEI. The CDR3 coding sequence is TGTGCCAGCAGTGACAGAGGGGACAGGGGTAGAGAGACCCAGTACTTC. This translates into CASSDRGDRGRETQYF.

This chain connects TRBV10-3 to TRBJ1-1; no clear D gene. Germline values: CDR1 ENHRY, CDR2 SYGVKD. V dropped 11 bases and J dropped 0 bases, with 16 bases sitting between them. The CDR3 is 14 amino acids. The CDR3 DNA is TGTGCCGTAACACAGAGTACCATGAACACTGAAGCTTTCTTT. Residues: CAVTQSTMNTEAFF.

This sequence joins TRBV9 and TRBJ2-5, with TRBD2 identical over 11 bases. Trimming removed 0 bases from V and 7 bases from J; junction bases left unmatched: 2. Germline loops: CDR1 SGDLS, CDR2 YYNGEE. The CDR3 spans 14 residues. CDR3 sequence reads: CASSVEGTSGTQYF. DNA of the CDR3: TGTGCCAGCAGCGTAGAGGGGACTAGCGGGACCCAGTACTTC.